The entry that follows covers one T cell receptor beta chain sequence. Which antigen it targets is not known. No base-level quality is on record; no much larger clone is a single base apart. This specimen belongs to a study of T cell responses to AZD1222 COVID-19 vaccine (dated by TCRdb to the early 2020s). Study-level background: A total of about 250 trial participants underwent TCR sequencing, of whom under 220 had received two doses of AZD1222 and approximately 25 had received two doses of the MenACWY control vaccine. Enrollment into the trials was organized by age into subgroups of 18-55, 56-69 and 70-plus years, and those subgroups contained approximately 150, 30 and 60 TCR-sequenced participants, respectively. The paper's findings and limits, for the study overall: After two AZD1222 doses, both the breadth and the depth of spike-specific TCRs were significantly higher than at day 0 and than in MenACWY recipients. Conclusions about previously exposed vaccinees are limited because only six or seven AZD1222 recipients were SARS-CoV-2 seropositive at baseline. In the small 56-69-year group, the increase in depth fell short of significance, most likely because of low power. Participants were mostly white British and included more females than males, and it was suggested by the authors that clonal diversity may have been underestimated. Reportedly, almost half of the unique spike-specific TCRs recognized epitopes lying outside the regions that are mutated in the B.1.351 and B.1.1.7 variants. Because no samples from the day 14 peak response were available, repertoires could be characterized only after the peak T cell response. CD4 TCRs associated with the vaccine covered the entire spike protein, and the dominant responses were in regions 160-218 and 743-854.

The time point tag for this specimen amounts to: about 28 days (+/-7) after the second vaccine dose. AZD1222 recipients given second doses at about 4 weeks or at about 12 weeks were pooled, since spike-specific TCR depth and breadth were not found to differ between the two schedules. Vaccinee samples were obtained from the UK trials COV001 and COV002, which included a single-blind randomized controlled phase 2/3 trial of AZD1222 (ChAdOx1 nCoV-19) in healthy adults. Trial participant PBMC samples were collected at day 0 and day 28 after the second dose for TCRbeta chain sequencing. Looking up the germline V gene yields CDR1 SGHNT and CDR2 YENEEA. From the cysteine through the phenylalanine, the CDR3 covers 16 amino acids. Only the CDR3 portion is preserved as DNA: 48 bases, with reading frame beginning at the first base. V trim: 2 bases; J trim: 7 bases; unmatched bases: 7. The CDR3 regions of human TCRbeta chains were subjected to immunosequencing. The published analysis was carried out like this. TCRs in the repertoires were matched against a reference library of SARS-CoV-2-specific TCRs that had been generated with the MIRA antigen-specificity platform. Breadth was defined as the fraction of unique TCRs that were SARS-CoV-2-associated, and depth was defined as the fraction of total T cells that were SARS-CoV-2-associated. Using the MIRA data, each spike-specific TCR was assigned both to the spike region to which the TCR was reactive and to a CD4 or CD8 class. Log10-transformed breadth and depth values were compared by one-way ANOVA with Sidak's multiple comparisons tests. Imported from immuneACCESS, the table was reduced by TCRdb to in-frame sequences with V and J called. These copies leave out some clones; in studies compared against another copy, an unresolved V gene accounts for under half, and the cause of the remainder is not known. V, J and clone size were drawn from that table, and D and trimming were deduced from the DNA. The sample table records about 70,000 clones; about 83% of these occur just once. The ten largest clones capture about 6% of the sample.

Sequences were derived from peripheral blood, sampled 28 days after the second AZD1222 dose. The source of this sequence is an adult who received the AZD1222 COVID-19 vaccine. In this chain, TRBV11-3 is recombined with TRBJ2-1, with 11 bases in between that match TRBD2. The CDR3 region: CASSLSLAGGGNEQFF. The nucleotides read TGTGCCAGCAGCTTATCCCTAGCGGGGGGAGGTAATGAGCAGTTCTTC.